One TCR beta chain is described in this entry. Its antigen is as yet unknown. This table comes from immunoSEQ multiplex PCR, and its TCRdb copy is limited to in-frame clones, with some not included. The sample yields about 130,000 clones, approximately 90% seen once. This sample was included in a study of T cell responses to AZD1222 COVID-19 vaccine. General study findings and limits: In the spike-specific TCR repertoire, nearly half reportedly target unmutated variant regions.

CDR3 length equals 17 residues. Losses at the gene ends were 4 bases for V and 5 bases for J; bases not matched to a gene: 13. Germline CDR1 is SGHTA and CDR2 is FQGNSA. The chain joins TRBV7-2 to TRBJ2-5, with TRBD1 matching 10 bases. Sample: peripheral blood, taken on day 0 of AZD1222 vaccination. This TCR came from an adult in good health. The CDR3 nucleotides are TGTGCCAGCAGCTCGACAGGGGGCGCTTCGTTTGGGGAGACCCAGTACTTC. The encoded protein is CASSSTGGASFGETQYF. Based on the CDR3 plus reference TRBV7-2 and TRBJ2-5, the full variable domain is GAGVSQSPSNKVTEKGKDVELRCDPISGHTALYWYRQSLGQGLEFLIYFQGNSAPDKSGLPSDRFSAERTGGSVSTLTIQRTQQEDSAVYLCASSSTGGASFGETQYFGPGTRLLVL.